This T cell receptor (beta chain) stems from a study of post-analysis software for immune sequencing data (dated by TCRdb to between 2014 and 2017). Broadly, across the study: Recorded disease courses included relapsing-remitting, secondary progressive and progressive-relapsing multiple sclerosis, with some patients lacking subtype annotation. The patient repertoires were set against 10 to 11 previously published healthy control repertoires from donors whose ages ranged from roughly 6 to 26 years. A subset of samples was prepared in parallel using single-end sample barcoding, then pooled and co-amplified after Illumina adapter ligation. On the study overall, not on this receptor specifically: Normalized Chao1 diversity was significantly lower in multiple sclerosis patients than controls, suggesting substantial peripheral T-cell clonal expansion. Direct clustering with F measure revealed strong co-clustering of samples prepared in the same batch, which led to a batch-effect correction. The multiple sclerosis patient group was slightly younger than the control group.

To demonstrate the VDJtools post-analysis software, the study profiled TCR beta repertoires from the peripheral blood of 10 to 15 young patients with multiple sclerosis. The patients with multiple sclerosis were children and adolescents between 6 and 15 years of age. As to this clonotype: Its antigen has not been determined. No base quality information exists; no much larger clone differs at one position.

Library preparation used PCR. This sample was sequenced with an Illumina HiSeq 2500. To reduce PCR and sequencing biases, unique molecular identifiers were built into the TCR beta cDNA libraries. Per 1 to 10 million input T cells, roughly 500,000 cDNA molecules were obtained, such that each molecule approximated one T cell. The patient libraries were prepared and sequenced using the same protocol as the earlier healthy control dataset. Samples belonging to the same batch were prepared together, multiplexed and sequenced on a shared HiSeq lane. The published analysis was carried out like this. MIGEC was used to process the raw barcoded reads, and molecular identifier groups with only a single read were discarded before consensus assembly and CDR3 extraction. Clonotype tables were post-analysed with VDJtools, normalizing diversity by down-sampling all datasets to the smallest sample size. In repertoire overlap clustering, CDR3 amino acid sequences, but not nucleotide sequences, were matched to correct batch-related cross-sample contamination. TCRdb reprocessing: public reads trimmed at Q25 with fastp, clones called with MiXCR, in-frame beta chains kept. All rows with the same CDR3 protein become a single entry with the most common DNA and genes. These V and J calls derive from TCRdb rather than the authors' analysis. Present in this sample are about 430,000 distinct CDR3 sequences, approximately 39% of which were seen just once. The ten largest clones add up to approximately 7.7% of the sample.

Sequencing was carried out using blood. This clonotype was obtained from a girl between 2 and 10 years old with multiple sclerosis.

The CDR3 region reads CASSLTGNAKAFF. DNA sequence: TGCGCCAGCAGCCTTACAGGGAACGCTAAAGCTTTCTTT. In this chain, TRBV5-1 is recombined with TRBJ1-1; possibly the D gene is TRBD1, per 6 matching bases. The CDR3 contains 13 residues, cysteine and phenylalanine counted. Only the CDR3 DNA stays, 39 bases, in frame from base 1. V drops 4 bases and J drops 9 bases, leaving 16 bases in between. CDR1 is given as SGHRS and CDR2 as YFSETQ, both from the germline V gene.